This T cell receptor beta chain stems from a study of T cell responses to AZD1222 COVID-19 vaccine. Whole-study findings and limits: Unmutated variant regions are reportedly targeted by nearly half of spike-specific TCRs. Rises in breadth and depth of Spike-specific TCRs came after two AZD1222 doses. White British donors predominated, females outnumbered males, and clonal diversity was possibly underestimated.

TCRdb's copy holds only in-frame clones and misses some; the assay was immunoSEQ multiplex PCR. The table records 200,000 or so clones, 80% to 90% of them present only once. In the case of this clone: Its antigen is currently unknown.

The germline CDR1 and CDR2 sequences are GTSNPN and SVGIG (reference sequence). CDR3 length: 13 amino acids. V was trimmed by 0 bases and J by 4 bases, leaving 7 bases between them. The V call is TRBV30, the J call TRBJ1-5, with unresolved D. The sequence was obtained from an adult in good health. The source material was peripheral blood, sampled on day 0 of MenACWY control vaccination. The CDR3 sequence is CAWSVEINQPQHF. DNA for the CDR3: TGTGCCTGGAGTGTGGAGATAAATCAGCCCCAGCATTTT.